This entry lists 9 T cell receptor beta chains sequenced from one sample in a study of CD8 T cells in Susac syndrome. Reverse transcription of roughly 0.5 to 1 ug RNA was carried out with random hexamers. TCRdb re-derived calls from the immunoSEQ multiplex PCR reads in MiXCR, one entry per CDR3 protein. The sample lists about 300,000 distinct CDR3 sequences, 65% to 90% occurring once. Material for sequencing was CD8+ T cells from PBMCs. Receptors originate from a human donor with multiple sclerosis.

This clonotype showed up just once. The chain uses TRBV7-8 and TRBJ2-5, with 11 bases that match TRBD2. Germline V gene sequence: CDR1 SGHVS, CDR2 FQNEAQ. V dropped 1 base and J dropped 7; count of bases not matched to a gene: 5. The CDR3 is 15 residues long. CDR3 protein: CASSLVISGRATQYF. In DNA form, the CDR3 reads TGTGCCAGCAGCTTAGTTATTAGCGGGAGGGCGACCCAGTACTTC.

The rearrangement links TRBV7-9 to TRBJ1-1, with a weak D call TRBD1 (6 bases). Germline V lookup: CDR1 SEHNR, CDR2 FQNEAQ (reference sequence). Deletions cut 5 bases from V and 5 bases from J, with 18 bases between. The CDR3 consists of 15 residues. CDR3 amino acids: CASSHPPGAGTEAFF. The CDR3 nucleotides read TGTGCCAGCAGCCATCCCCCGGGGGCTGGAACTGAAGCTTTCTTT. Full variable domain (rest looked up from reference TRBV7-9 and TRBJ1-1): DTGVSQNPRHKITKRGQNVTFRCDPISEHNRLYWYRQTLGQGPEFLTYFQNEAQLEKSRLLSDRFSAERPKGSFSTLEIQRTEQGDSAMYLCASSHPPGAGTEAFFGQGTRLTVV.

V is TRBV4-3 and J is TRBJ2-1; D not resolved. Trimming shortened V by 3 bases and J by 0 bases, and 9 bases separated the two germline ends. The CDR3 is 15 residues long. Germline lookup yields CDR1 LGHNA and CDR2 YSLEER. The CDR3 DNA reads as TGCGCCAGCAGCCATACGGGCCACTCCTACAATGAGCAGTTCTTC. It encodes CASSHTGHSYNEQFF.

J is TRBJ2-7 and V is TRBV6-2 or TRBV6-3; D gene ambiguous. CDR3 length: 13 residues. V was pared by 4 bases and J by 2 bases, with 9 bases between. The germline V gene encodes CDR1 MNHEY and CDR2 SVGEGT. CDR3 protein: CASSFYSPYEQYF. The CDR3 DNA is TGTGCCAGCAGTTTCTACAGCCCCTACGAGCAGTACTTC.

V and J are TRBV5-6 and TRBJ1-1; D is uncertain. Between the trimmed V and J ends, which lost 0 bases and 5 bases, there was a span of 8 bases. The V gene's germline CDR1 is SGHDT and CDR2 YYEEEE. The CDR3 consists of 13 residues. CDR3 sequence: CASSLDWATEAFF. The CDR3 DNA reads TGTGCCAGCAGCTTGGATTGGGCGACTGAAGCTTTCTTT.

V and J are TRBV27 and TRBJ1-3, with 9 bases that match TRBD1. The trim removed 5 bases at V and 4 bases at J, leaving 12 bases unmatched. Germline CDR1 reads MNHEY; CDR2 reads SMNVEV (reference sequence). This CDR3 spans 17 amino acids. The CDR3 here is CASSPQTPTGGGNTIYF. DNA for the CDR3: TGTGCCAGCAGTCCCCAAACCCCGACAGGGGGAGGAAACACCATATATTTT.

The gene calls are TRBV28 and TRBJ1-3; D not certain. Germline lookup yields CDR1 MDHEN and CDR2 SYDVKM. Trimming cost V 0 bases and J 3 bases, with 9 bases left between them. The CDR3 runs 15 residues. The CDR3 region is CASSLWVEGGNTIYF. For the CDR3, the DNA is TGTGCCAGCAGTTTATGGGTGGAGGGTGGAAACACCATATATTTT. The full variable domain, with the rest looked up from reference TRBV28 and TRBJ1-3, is DVKVTQSSRYLVKRTGEKVFLECVQDMDHENMFWYRQDPGLGLRLIYFSYDVKMKEKGDIPEGYSVSREKKERFSLILESASTNQTSMYLCASSLWVEGGNTIYFGEGSWLTVV.

The CDR3 reads CASSFSGGGLFF. The CDR3 region has the DNA TGTGCCAGCAGTTTTTCGGGAGGTGGGCTGTTTTTT. This chain joins TRBV6-6 and TRBJ2-2; 7 nucleotides match TRBD2. CDR1 is MNHNY, CDR2 SVGAGI, per germline (reference sequence). This CDR3 is built from 12 residues. J was trimmed by 13 bases and V by 4 bases; bases with no gene match: 6.

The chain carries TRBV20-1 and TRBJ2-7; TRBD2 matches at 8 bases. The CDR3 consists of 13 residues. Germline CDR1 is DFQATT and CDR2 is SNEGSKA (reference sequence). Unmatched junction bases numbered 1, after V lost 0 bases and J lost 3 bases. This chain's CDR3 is CSAREAGGYEQYF. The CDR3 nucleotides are TGCAGTGCTAGAGAGGCGGGGGGCTACGAGCAGTACTTC.